This T cell receptor beta chain stems from a study of Ad26.COV2.S vaccination and SARS-CoV-2 variants. This CDR3 comprises 12 residues. J gave up 8 bases and V 5 bases, and 5 bases lay outside the gene matches. From germline, CDR1 is SGHAT and CDR2 FQNNGV. A few counts support this clone. Libraries were prepared by immunoSEQ multiplex PCR; TCRdb keeps only in-frame clonotypes and omits some of them. The table has 350,000 to 400,000 clones, more than 85% seen once. The treatment: 15 to 20 received Ad26.COV2.S at low or high dose, single or two shots; five or six received placebo; per-sample allocation not given. Repertoires come from day 63 after the first vaccine or placebo injection.

This chain uses TRBV11-2 with TRBJ1-1; TRBD1 matches at 7 bases. This clonotype was sampled from a person between 18 and 59 years old who received the Ad26.COV2.S COVID-19 vaccine or a placebo. The specimen comprised peripheral blood, sampled in a trial of Ad26.COV2.S vaccine versus placebo. The CDR3: CASSQGQLEAFF. CDR3 DNA: TGTGCCAGCAGCCAGGGACAGTTAGAAGCTTTCTTT.